Below are 26 T cell receptor beta chains sequenced from a single sample in a study of T cell clonotyping in hematopoietic cell transplantation. Using immunoSEQ multiplex PCR, the repertoire was profiled, and TCRdb retains in-frame clones only, with some absent. The top ten hold 21% of the sample, which has roughly 4,800 clones, 19% seen once. The sequencing used PBMCs, collected 180 days after allogeneic stem cell transplant. The origin of the receptors is a young adult male patient who had an allogeneic stem cell transplant, so the T cells may come from the graft donor. Some clones in this sample may be carry-over from other donors' samples.

The sample holds a few counts of this clone. The V call is TRBV29-1, the J call TRBJ1-5, with 8 bases aligning to TRBD1. This CDR3 is 14 amino acids long. The germline V gene encodes CDR1 SQVTM and CDR2 ANQGSEA. V shed 5 bases and J 2 bases; nucleotides not matched to a gene: 5. The CDR3 here is CSVSGQGGNQPQHF. CDR3 nucleotide sequence: TGCAGCGTTAGTGGACAGGGAGGCAATCAGCCCCAGCATTTT.

The J gene is TRBJ2-2, the V gene TRBV7-2; 10 bases align to TRBD1. Losses at the gene ends were 1 base for V and 7 bases for J; bases not matched to a gene: 12. The germline V gene encodes CDR1 SGHTA and CDR2 FQGNSA. The CDR3 runs 18 residues. CDR3 coding DNA: TGTGCCAGCAGCTTAGTACCAACCCGGGACAGGGGTAACGGGGAGCTGTTTTTT. Translated: CASSLVPTRDRGNGELFF.

The rearrangement uses TRBV28 and TRBJ1-2; a possible D gene is TRBD1 (5 bases). Germline V gene lookup returns CDR1 MDHEN and CDR2 SYDVKM. The CDR3 loop spans 13 amino acids. V was pared by 2 bases and J by 8 bases, with 12 bases between. The CDR3 bases are TGTGCCAGCAGTTTAGTCCAGGCAGGGGGCTACACCTTC. Translating it yields CASSLVQAGGYTF.

This CDR3 is CAWTTGTGVDGYTF. The CDR3 nucleotides are TGTGCCTGGACCACCGGGACAGGGGTTGATGGCTACACCTTC. J is TRBJ1-2 and V is TRBV30, with 10 bases that match TRBD1. With 4 bases clipped from V and 6 bases from J, the junction kept 8 bases outside the gene matches. Germline V gene lookup returns CDR1 GTSNPN and CDR2 SVGIG (reference sequence). The CDR3 has 14 residues.

This clone came up a few times. This chain joins TRBV30 and TRBJ2-7; TRBD1 matches 9 bases. J gave up 5 bases and V 1 base, and 9 bases lay outside the gene matches. The CDR3 runs to 15 residues. Germline V CDR1 and CDR2: GTSNPN, SVGIG (reference sequence). In DNA, the CDR3 is TGTGCCTGGAGTGGGGGACAGGGTTCTTTCGACGAGCAGTACTTC. This sequence encodes CAWSGGQGSFDEQYF.

The rearrangement joins TRBV29-1 to TRBJ2-7; D possibly corresponds to TRBD2 (5 bases). CDR3 length: 12 residues. Germline V gene sequence: CDR1 SQVTM, CDR2 ANQGSEA. Deletions cut 8 bases from V and 2 bases from J, with 13 bases between. CDR3 residues: CSIRTLTYEQYF. DNA for the CDR3: TGCAGCATCCGGACTCTCACCTACGAGCAGTACTTC.

This clone has only a few counts. The genes are TRBV5-1 and TRBJ1-2, with 7 positions matching TRBD1. Germline CDR1 SGHRS, CDR2 YFSETQ. Trimming cost V 2 bases and J 6 bases; bases outside gene matches: 4. The CDR3 extends over 13 amino acids. The CDR3, as DNA: TGCGCCAGCAGCTTTGGCAGGGGGAATGGCTACACCTTC. Its protein is CASSFGRGNGYTF.

CDR3 sequence: CAWWDRVGTEAFF. CDR3 sequence (DNA): TGTGCCTGGTGGGACAGGGTGGGCACTGAAGCTTTCTTT. The chain carries TRBV30 and TRBJ1-1; TRBD1 aligns across 9 bases. The CDR3 totals 13 residues. Looked up from germline, CDR1 is GTSNPN and CDR2 is SVGIG (reference sequence). V shed 5 bases and J 4 bases; nucleotides not matched to a gene: 5.

This rearrangement joins TRBV6-5 to TRBJ2-7; D not certain. Per germline, CDR1 MNHEY and CDR2 SVGAGI. V lost 6 bases to trimming and J lost 8 bases, with 11 bases between them. The CDR3 extends over 11 amino acids. The CDR3 loop is CASSTPEKQYF. CDR3 bases: TGTGCCAGCAGCACCCCGGAAAAGCAGTACTTC.

This clone was counted a few times. J is TRBJ2-1 and V is TRBV5-1, with 8 bases that match TRBD1. The ends lost 1 base at V and 8 bases at J; junction bases unmatched: 8. Germline V CDR1 and CDR2: SGHRS, YFSETQ. This CDR3 is 15 amino acids long. This chain's CDR3 is CASSLQAGGLDEQFF. The CDR3 DNA follows: TGCGCCAGCAGCTTGCAGGCAGGGGGCTTGGATGAGCAGTTCTTC.

The V and J genes are TRBV30 and TRBJ1-5; TRBD1 agrees at 8 bases. The CDR3 spans 14 residues. Trimming removed 2 bases from V and 5 bases from J; junction bases left unmatched: 5. In germline, CDR1 is GTSNPN, CDR2 SVGIG (reference sequence). CDR3 sequence reads: CAWSSGQGDQPQHF. The CDR3, as DNA: TGTGCCTGGAGTAGCGGACAGGGAGATCAGCCCCAGCATTTT.

This clone was seen a handful of times. This CDR3 is CASGYEQYF. Here the CDR3 DNA reads TGTGCCAGCGGCTACGAGCAGTACTTC. J is TRBJ2-7 and V is TRBV27; D not certain. Trimming removed 8 bases at V and 3 bases at J, with 2 bases between. Germline V CDR1 and CDR2: MNHEY, SMNVEV (reference sequence). There are 9 residues in the CDR3.

The chain has TRBV30 and TRBJ2-1, with 7 bases identical to TRBD1. The germline V gene encodes CDR1 GTSNPN and CDR2 SVGIG (reference sequence). V gave up 3 bases and J gave up 2 bases; unmatched junction bases: 10. The CDR3 consists of 16 residues. The CDR3 bases are TGTGCCTGGAGAAAAATACAGGGGTTCCCCTACAATGAGCAGTTCTTC. It translates to CAWRKIQGFPYNEQFF.

By sample share, this clone is large (0.1 to 1%). The genes are TRBV29-1 and TRBJ1-1; no clear D gene. The germline V gene has CDR1 SQVTM and CDR2 ANQGSEA. Trimming removed 2 bases from V and 4 bases from J, with 17 bases in between. CDR3 length equals 15 residues. The CDR3 reads CSVESPSPDRTEAFF. CDR3 bases: TGCAGCGTTGAATCCCCTAGCCCAGATCGCACTGAAGCTTTCTTT.

The chain is built from TRBV19 and TRBJ2-5, with D perhaps TRBD1 (6 bases). In germline, CDR1 is LNHDA, CDR2 SQIVND (reference sequence). The CDR3 has 12 amino acids. The V end lost 5 bases, the J end lost 13 bases, and 17 bases lay between the germline ends. The CDR3 reads CASSPGHSIPYF. The CDR3 DNA follows: TGTGCCAGTAGTCCGGGACATTCTATTCCGTACTTC.

A word on this clone: One end of the junction varies from germline; a read error may be responsible. The rearrangement uses TRBV30 and TRBJ1-5, with D possibly TRBD1 on 6 matching bases. Per the germline V gene, CDR1 is GTSNPN and CDR2 is SVGIG (reference sequence). The CDR3 length is 13 residues. As DNA, the CDR3 is TGCGCCTGGAGTGTACAGGGCCGACAGCCCCAGCATTTT. Its protein is CAWSVQGRQPQHF.

The chain uses TRBV6-5 and TRBJ1-5; D possibly corresponds to TRBD1 (5 bases). V was pared by 8 bases and J by 1 base, with 9 bases between. The CDR3 consists of 13 residues. The germline gives CDR1 MNHEY, CDR2 SVGAGI. For the CDR3, the DNA is TGTGCCAGCCGACGACAGAGCAATCAGCCCCAGCATTTT. Translated, it gives CASRRQSNQPQHF.

This clone is labeled as medium-sized. The V and J genes are TRBV30 and TRBJ2-7, with D hard to call. Trimming cost V 5 bases and J 2 bases, with 7 bases left between them. Germline assignment: CDR1 GTSNPN and CDR2 SVGIG (reference sequence). The CDR3 extends over 11 amino acids. The CDR3 protein is CAWGQAYEQYF. In DNA, the CDR3 is TGTGCCTGGGGGCAAGCCTACGAGCAGTACTTC.

This clone appeared a few times. The chain has TRBV6-1 and TRBJ1-2; weak D call: TRBD1 (6 bases). CDR1 is MNHNS, CDR2 SASEGT, per germline. The V gene lost 2 bases and the J gene lost 4 bases, with 17 bases spanning the gap. The CDR3 length is 16 residues. CDR3 coding DNA: TGTGCCAGCAGTGAACGGGAGTCCAGGGGTGGCTATGGCTACACCTTC. The encoded protein is CASSERESRGGYGYTF.

This clone has only a few counts. The J gene is TRBJ1-1, the V gene TRBV30, with TRBD1 matching over 8 bases. Looked up from germline, CDR1 is GTSNPN and CDR2 is SVGIG (reference sequence). Trimming at V came to 5 bases and at J to 1 base, leaving 0 bases not matched to a gene. The CDR3 is made up of 12 amino acids. CDR3: CAWDRGNTEAFF. CDR3 bases: TGTGCCTGGGACAGGGGGAACACTGAAGCTTTCTTT.

The chain links TRBV19 to TRBJ1-5; D unclear. This CDR3 has 14 residues. The germline gives CDR1 LNHDA, CDR2 SQIVND (reference sequence). V was pared by 5 bases and J by 4 bases, with 12 bases between. CDR3 in DNA: TGTGCCAGTAGTCTCGGCAGTCGTAATCAGCCCCAGCATTTT. Encoded protein: CASSLGSRNQPQHF.

The chain uses TRBV25-1 and TRBJ1-5; D perhaps matches TRBD1 (5 bases). This CDR3 region has 15 residues. Germline V lookup: CDR1 MGHDK, CDR2 SYGVNS. V lost 3 bases to trimming and J lost 2 bases, with 11 bases between them. The CDR3 sequence is CASSEGRVGNQPQHF. CDR3 DNA: TGTGCCAGCAGTGAGGGCAGGGTTGGCAATCAGCCCCAGCATTTT.

CDR3 sequence reads: CAWKWGRGKETQYF. Here the CDR3 DNA reads TGTGCCTGGAAGTGGGGCCGGGGAAAAGAGACCCAGTACTTC. The chain couples TRBV30 to TRBJ2-5, with D perhaps given as TRBD1 or TRBD2 (5 bases each). Trimming stripped 4 bases from V and 3 bases from J, with 15 bases between. The CDR3 sequence is 14 residues long. Germline CDR1 GTSNPN, CDR2 SVGIG (reference sequence).

The rearrangement uses TRBV30 and TRBJ1-2; D gene ambiguous. V shed 0 bases and J shed 7 bases, with 12 bases lying between them. The germline CDR1 and CDR2 sequences are GTSNPN and SVGIG (reference sequence). This CDR3 has 13 residues. The CDR3 loop is CAWSVKGVVGYTF. Written as DNA, the CDR3 is TGTGCCTGGAGTGTAAAGGGAGTGGTTGGCTACACCTTC.

This rearrangement joins TRBV25-1 to TRBJ2-3; maybe TRBD1 (6 bases). Germline values: CDR1 MGHDK, CDR2 SYGVNS. V was pared by 4 bases and J by 1 base, with 9 bases between. CDR3 length: 14 residues. The CDR3 DNA follows: TGTGCCAGCAGTGCCCGACAGGGCACAGATACGCAGTATTTT. Its protein product is CASSARQGTDTQYF. The variable domain in full, completed from reference TRBV25-1 and TRBJ2-3, reads EADIYQTPRYLVIGTGKKITLECSQTMGHDKMYWYQQDPGMELHLIHYSYGVNSTEKGDLSSESTVSRIRTEHFPLTLESARPSHTSQYLCASSARQGTDTQYFGPGTRLTVL.

This clone has more than one count but fewer than ten. The chain carries TRBV6-5 and TRBJ2-5; D is undetermined. With 8 bases removed from V and 5 bases from J, the gap between germline ends came to 15 bases. Germline V gene data show CDR1 as MNHEY and CDR2 as SVGAGI. This CDR3 is built from 13 residues. As DNA, the CDR3 is TGTGCCAGCCGGCCGGTGGGTGGGGAGACCCAGTACTTC. This encodes CASRPVGGETQYF.